The rows below give T cell receptor beta chains drawn from one sample of a study of regulatory T cells in long-lasting Graves disease. TCRdb re-called the multiplex PCR reads with MiXCR, one entry per CDR3 protein. The table has almost 350,000 distinct CDR3 sequences, 20% seen once. The material sequenced was peripheral blood mononuclear cells (PBMCs), taken when the disease was refractory, from a patient treated with antithyroid drugs. Source of these receptors: a female donor with Graves disease. Both conserved end residues are part of each CDR3. D genes are given only for firm matches. Some rows mark clone size as missing; the rest say once, few, many or name a class of expanded clone.

CDR3: CASSFPPGMRAGELFF
DNA: TGTGCCAGCAGTTTTCCGCCCGGGATGCGAGCCGGGGAGCTGTTTTTT
V: TRBV12-3/TRBV12-4
D: .
J: TRBJ2-2
size: .

CDR3: CASSQTGAQETQYF
DNA: TGCGCCAGCAGCCAAACCGGGGCCCAAGAGACCCAGTACTTC
V: TRBV4-1
D: .
J: TRBJ2-5
size: many

CDR3: CASSGGTAGTGELFF
DNA: TGTGCCAGCAGCGGAGGGACAGCCGGCACCGGGGAGCTGTTTTTT
V: TRBV6-1
D: .
J: TRBJ2-2
size: .

CDR3: CASETGTLGDSNQPQHF
DNA: TGTGCCAGCGAGACAGGGACCCTGGGGGATAGCAATCAGCCCCAGCATTTT
V: TRBV6-1
D: TRBD1
J: TRBJ1-5
size: many

CDR3: CSVVRIRANYGYTF
DNA: TGCAGCGTTGTTAGGATCAGAGCTAACTATGGCTACACCTTC
V: TRBV29-1
D: .
J: TRBJ1-2
size: .

CDR3: CASSGDRSNTEAFF
DNA: TGCGCCAGCAGCGGGGACAGATCGAACACTGAAGCTTTCTTT
V: TRBV5-1
D: TRBD1
J: TRBJ1-1
size: .

CDR3: CASSRRGGFEQFF
DNA: TGTGCCAGCTCCCGCCGCGGGGGATTTGAGCAGTTCTTC
V: TRBV6-1
D: TRBD2
J: TRBJ2-1
size: .

CDR3: CASSLATGGNQPQHF
DNA: TGTGCCAGCAGTTTAGCGACAGGGGGCAATCAGCCCCAGCATTTT
V: TRBV12-3/TRBV12-4
D: TRBD1
J: TRBJ1-5
size: .

CDR3: CASSIIPYSNQPQHF
DNA: TGTGCCAGTAGTATTATCCCGTATAGCAATCAGCCCCAGCATTTT
V: TRBV19
D: .
J: TRBJ1-5
size: few

CDR3: CASSLTPRLAGDRNEQFF
DNA: TGTGCCAGCAGTTTAACCCCGAGGCTAGCGGGAGACCGCAATGAGCAGTTCTTC
V: TRBV28
D: TRBD2
J: TRBJ2-1
size: .

CDR3: CASSTVYRANTEAFF
DNA: TGTGCCAGCAGCACAGTATACAGGGCGAACACTGAAGCTTTCTTT
V: TRBV11-2
D: .
J: TRBJ1-1
size: many

CDR3: CASSLGRGSVYEQYF
DNA: TGTGCCAGCAGCTTAGGCCGGGGCTCGGTCTACGAGCAGTACTTC
V: TRBV7-8
D: .
J: TRBJ2-7
size: .

CDR3: CAGSRRDRGDTEAFF
DNA: TGTGCCGGCAGCCGACGGGACAGGGGAGACACTGAAGCTTTCTTT
V: TRBV7-2
D: TRBD1
J: TRBJ1-1
size: .

CDR3: CAISEPMDRGEETQYF
DNA: TGTGCCATCAGTGAGCCGATGGACAGGGGGGAAGAGACCCAGTACTTC
V: TRBV10-3
D: TRBD1
J: TRBJ2-5
size: many

CDR3: CSARDRDSNQPQHF
DNA: TGCAGTGCTAGAGATCGGGATAGCAATCAGCCCCAGCATTTT
V: TRBV20-1
D: .
J: TRBJ1-5
size: .

CDR3: CASSWDRTNEQFF
DNA: TGTGCCAGCAGCTGGGACAGGACAAATGAGCAGTTCTTC
V: TRBV7-2
D: TRBD1
J: TRBJ2-1
size: few

CDR3: CASSQPWGHNTEAFF
DNA: TGCGCCAGCAGCCAACCTTGGGGACACAACACTGAAGCTTTCTTT
V: TRBV4-1
D: .
J: TRBJ1-1
size: few

CDR3: CASSPDRGYNSPLHF
DNA: TGTGCCAGCAGCCCAGACAGGGGCTATAATTCACCCCTCCACTTT
V: TRBV7-9
D: TRBD1
J: TRBJ1-6
size: few

CDR3: CASSRDLQGPSGNTIYF
DNA: TGTGCCAGCAGCCGCGACCTACAGGGCCCCTCTGGAAACACCATATATTTT
V: TRBV7-8
D: .
J: TRBJ1-3
size: few

CDR3: CAWSDGRGQTQYF
DNA: TGTGCCTGGAGTGATGGTCGCGGGCAGACCCAGTACTTC
V: TRBV30
D: .
J: TRBJ2-5
size: many

CDR3: CASSLVLLAGGPLEQYF
DNA: TGTGCCAGCAGCTTGGTACTACTAGCGGGAGGGCCTCTCGAGCAGTACTTC
V: TRBV5-5
D: TRBD2
J: TRBJ2-7
size: few

CDR3: CAWSVQTNTEAFF
DNA: TGTGCCTGGAGTGTACAGACGAACACTGAAGCTTTCTTT
V: TRBV30
D: .
J: TRBJ1-1
size: many

CDR3: CASISGLGGRNYGYTF
DNA: TGTGCCAGCATTAGTGGTTTAGGGGGCCGGAACTATGGCTACACCTTC
V: TRBV2
D: TRBD1
J: TRBJ1-2
size: many

CDR3: CASSVTGGIKDTEAFF
DNA: TGTGCCAGCAGCGTGACAGGGGGAATAAAAGACACTGAAGCTTTCTTT
V: TRBV9
D: TRBD1
J: TRBJ1-1
size: .